This T cell receptor (beta chain) was recovered during a study of response to subunit inactivated influenza vaccine. Study outcomes and limitations: The authors suggested that every seasonal influenza vaccination recruits few new T cells.

This clonotype was picked up a small number of times. Its target is unknown. TCRdb passed the RT-PCR reads through MiXCR, listing each CDR3 protein once. The table includes fewer than 700,000 distinct CDR3 sequences, 13% detected once. The CDR3 has 15 residues. With 4 bases removed from V and 5 bases from J, the gap between germline ends came to 19 bases. From germline, CDR1 is SGHRS and CDR2 YFSETQ. The material sequenced was PBMCs from blood, taken roughly 47 days after vaccination. This chain joins TRBV5-1 and TRBJ2-7; D gene uncertain. The sequence was obtained from a man aged 50 or older who received an inactivated influenza vaccine. The CDR3: CASSKAAIPPDEQYF. CDR3 DNA sequence: TGCGCCAGCAGCAAGGCGGCCATCCCACCCGACGAGCAGTACTTC.